A single sample gave rise to the 25 T cell receptor beta chains below, sequenced in a study of metastatic and nonmetastatic thyroid tumors. MiXCR re-clonotyped the PCR reads for TCRdb. In the table there are about 42,000 clones, roughly an eighth of which are singletons. No treatment of any kind had been given to any patient before thyroid surgery. The specimen sequenced was blood. These receptors all come from a male donor with papillary thyroid cancer or a benign thyroid nodule (not recorded which). Some clones in this sample may be carry-over from other donors' samples.

This clone was seen repeatedly, ten times or more. The chain links TRBV28 to TRBJ1-4; D is uncertain. V lost 2 bases, J lost 7 bases, and 11 bases lay in between. Germline values: CDR1 MDHEN, CDR2 SYDVKM. This CDR3 contains 14 residues. The chain's CDR3 is CASSLRVGSEKLFF. In DNA, the CDR3 is TGTGCCAGCAGTTTACGGGTAGGGTCTGAAAAACTGTTTTTT.

This clone has at least ten counts. Different DNA sequences within this sample yield the same CDR3. V usage is TRBV30 and J usage is TRBJ1-5; D call uncertain. The CDR3 runs 13 residues. Germline lookup yields CDR1 GTSNPN and CDR2 SVGIG (reference sequence). Trimming cost V 1 base and J 1 base, with 5 bases left between them. This chain's CDR3 is CAWSGGSNQPQHF. CDR3 DNA: TGTGCCTGGAGTGGAGGGAGCAATCAGCCCCAGCATTTT.

This clone was seen repeatedly, ten times or more. The chain has TRBV6-1 and TRBJ1-6; tentative D call: TRBD1 (5 bases). CDR1 is MNHNS and CDR2 is SASEGT in the germline V gene. The CDR3 consists of 16 residues. V was shortened by 4 bases and J by 0 bases, with 10 bases between the two germline ends. The CDR3 loop reads CASSATASSYNSPLHF. The DNA for the CDR3 is TGTGCCAGCAGTGCGACAGCCAGCTCCTATAATTCACCCCTCCACTTT.

This clone appeared many times. The genes are TRBV5-8 and TRBJ1-5, with TRBD1 as a possible D gene (6 bases). V was trimmed by 4 bases and J by 7 bases, leaving 18 bases between them. CDR3 size: 15 residues. CDR1 is SGHTS and CDR2 is YDEGEE in the germline V gene. CDR3 coding DNA: TGTGCCAGCAGCCGGGGGGAGGGGGGACTCCAGCCCCAGCATTTT. The encoded protein is CASSRGEGGLQPQHF.

Many counts were recorded for this clone. Here the CDR3 reads CASRGGTEAFF. In DNA form, the CDR3 reads TGTGCCAGCAGGGGTGGCACTGAAGCTTTCTTT. The chain couples TRBV6-1 to TRBJ1-1, with no clear D. The CDR3 is made up of 11 amino acids. CDR1 and CDR2 (germline): MNHNS, SASEGT. Trimming shortened V by 6 bases and J by 4 bases, and 6 bases separated the two germline ends.

In this sample, this clone is medium-sized. J is TRBJ2-7 and V is TRBV6-1, with 8 bases aligning to TRBD1. CDR3 length: 15 amino acids. CDR1 is MNHNS and CDR2 is SASEGT in the germline V gene. Trimming cost V 6 bases and J 4 bases; bases outside gene matches: 11. The CDR3 DNA reads TGTGCCAGCAGCCGCTACAGGGGGGCCCCATACGAGCAGTACTTC. This sequence encodes CASSRYRGAPYEQYF.

This clone showed up many times. This chain uses TRBV19 with TRBJ2-5; 8 bases are shared with TRBD2. Per the germline V gene, CDR1 is LNHDA and CDR2 is SQIVND (reference sequence). The CDR3 totals 13 residues. After removal of 7 bases from V and 3 bases from J, the junction contained 4 bases not matched to a gene. This CDR3 reads CASTSGRKETQYF. The CDR3 DNA reads as TGTGCCAGTACCAGCGGGAGAAAAGAGACCCAGTACTTC.

This clone was seen many times. The chain uses TRBV28 and TRBJ2-1; TRBD2 agrees at 11 bases. Germline V gives CDR1 MDHEN, CDR2 SYDVKM. V lost 5 bases to trimming and J lost 7 bases; unmatched junction nucleotides: 10. The CDR3 is made up of 16 amino acids. CDR3 coding DNA: TGTGCCAGCAGTCCTAAACTAGCGGGAGTGAAAAATGAGCAGTTCTTC. This gives the protein CASSPKLAGVKNEQFF.

The chain has TRBV3-1 and TRBJ2-7; 9 bases agree with TRBD2. Germline V CDR1 and CDR2: LGHDT, YNNKEL (reference sequence). The CDR3 has 13 amino acids. J gave up 5 bases and V 11 bases, and 10 bases lay outside the gene matches. In DNA, the CDR3 is TGTGCCCTCTCACTAGCGGGTCTACACGAGCAGTACTTC. Translation: CALSLAGLHEQYF.

This clone was seen at least ten times. The chain combines TRBV5-1 with TRBJ2-3; 7 positions match TRBD2. Germline CDR1 SGHRS, CDR2 YFSETQ. The CDR3 is 14 amino acids. Unmatched junction bases numbered 10, after V lost 7 bases and J lost 5 bases. CDR3 amino acids: CASAQLVAGDTQYF. The CDR3 DNA is TGCGCCAGCGCCCAATTGGTAGCGGGAGATACGCAGTATTTT.

This clone is deemed medium-sized. V and J are TRBV6-2 or TRBV6-3 and TRBJ2-3, with unresolved D. Germline loops: CDR1 MNHEY, CDR2 SVGEGT. The V and J ends lost 6 bases and 1 base respectively, with 11 bases between them. There are 14 residues in the CDR3. The CDR3 sequence is CASRRLVGTDTQYF. CDR3 coding DNA: TGTGCCAGCAGACGACTCGTTGGCACAGATACGCAGTATTTT.

The chain combines TRBV2 with TRBJ2-7, with D unclear. There are 12 residues in the CDR3. V lost 4 bases and J 6 bases, leaving 10 bases between the germline ends. Germline CDR1 SNHLY, CDR2 FYNNEI. The CDR3 loop is CASSAGRLEQYF. Here the CDR3 DNA reads TGTGCCAGCAGTGCCGGGCGGCTCGAGCAGTACTTC.

This clone was counted at least ten times. The J gene is TRBJ1-2, the V gene TRBV28, with TRBD1 as a possible D gene (5 bases). The germline V gene encodes CDR1 MDHEN and CDR2 SYDVKM. The CDR3 consists of 12 residues. The germline V and J ends were trimmed by 8 bases and 7 bases, with 14 bases remaining between them. The CDR3 nucleotides are TGTGCCAGCTTAACGTGGGGGTTTGGCTACACCTTC. It specifies CASLTWGFGYTF.

The chain couples TRBV6-1 to TRBJ1-3, with TRBD1 as a possible D gene (6 bases). CDR1 is MNHNS and CDR2 is SASEGT in the germline V gene. The CDR3 is 15 residues long. V was trimmed by 3 bases and J by 0 bases, leaving 9 bases between them. The CDR3 DNA reads TGTGCCAGCAGTGACCGGACAGCCTCTGGAAACACCATATATTTT. Amino acids: CASSDRTASGNTIYF.

In its sample, this clone was seen many times. V is TRBV12-3 or TRBV12-4 and J is TRBJ2-2; possible D gene TRBD2, 5 bases. V was trimmed by 2 bases and J by 6 bases, leaving 7 bases between them. This CDR3 comprises 13 residues. CDR3 nucleotides: TGTGCCAGCAGTTTACGGGGAGCCGGGGAGCTGTTTTTT. Translating gives CASSLRGAGELFF.

The chain combines TRBV2 with TRBJ1-3; D call uncertain. Trimming took off 4 bases at V and 0 bases at J, with 10 bases between the two ends. Germline V gene lookup returns CDR1 SNHLY and CDR2 FYNNEI. The CDR3 has 15 residues. CDR3 nucleotide sequence: TGTGCCAGCAGTGTGGAGGGTCTCTCTGGAAACACCATATATTTT. Protein: CASSVEGLSGNTIYF.

This clone was recorded at least ten times. The V gene is TRBV7-8, the J gene TRBJ2-1, with TRBD2 matching 8 bases. From germline, CDR1 is SGHVS and CDR2 FQNEAQ. This CDR3 is built from 15 residues. The junction had 8 bases not matched to a gene; V was cut back by 6 bases and J by 4 bases. The CDR3 region has the DNA TGTGCCAGCAGACCAGCGGGAGTTCTTTACAATGAGCAGTTCTTC. This codes for CASRPAGVLYNEQFF.

This clone has a count of ten or more. Written as DNA, the CDR3 is TGTGCCAGTAAGGAGCGGATTAATGAAAAACTGTTTTTT. Its translation is CASKERINEKLFF. This chain connects TRBV19 to TRBJ1-4; D remains ambiguous. The CDR3 has 13 residues. Germline V gene sequence: CDR1 LNHDA, CDR2 SQIVND (reference sequence). Trimming pared 7 bases from V and 4 bases from J, leaving 10 bases between.

The chain carries TRBV4-1 and TRBJ2-7, with D tentatively TRBD2 (6 bases). Trimming pared 1 base from V and 4 bases from J, leaving 20 bases between. Germline V CDR1 and CDR2: MGHRA, YSYEKL. The CDR3 consists of 17 residues. The CDR3 is CASSQVPQTSGGYEQYF. The CDR3 coding sequence is TGCGCCAGCAGCCAAGTCCCCCAAACTTCCGGGGGTTACGAGCAGTACTTC.

This clone was observed a few times. This may come from a read error, since a much larger clone is one base off. The rearrangement joins TRBV29-1 to TRBJ2-3, with D perhaps TRBD2 (6 bases). The CDR3 consists of 15 residues. CDR1 is SQVTM, CDR2 ANQGSEA, per germline. V lost 4 bases to trimming and J lost 4 bases, with 18 bases between them. CDR3 sequence reads: CSVGIGLLWADTQYF. CDR3 bases: TGCAGCGTTGGGATCGGACTATTGTGGGCAGATACGCAGTATTTT.

The table lists this clone with many counts. The chain carries TRBV20-1 and TRBJ1-3; no reliable D call. Trimming took off 2 bases at V and 2 bases at J, with 4 bases between the two ends. This CDR3 contains 12 residues. In germline, CDR1 is DFQATT, CDR2 SNEGSKA (reference sequence). The DNA of the CDR3 is TGCAGTGCTAGATCTACTGGAAACACCATATATTTT. Translation gives CSARSTGNTIYF.

In its sample, this clone ranks as medium-sized (0.01 to 0.1%). The gene calls are TRBV28 and TRBJ2-7; no clear D gene. Germline V CDR1 and CDR2: MDHEN, SYDVKM. V dropped 8 bases and J dropped 7 bases, with 21 bases sitting between them. This CDR3 has 14 amino acids. CDR3 residues: CASHTVAGRGEQYF. CDR3 nucleotides: TGTGCCAGCCATACCGTGGCTGGTCGTGGAGAGCAGTACTTC.

By share of the sample, this clone is medium-sized. V usage is TRBV19 and J usage is TRBJ2-1, with 14 bases identical to TRBD2. J gave up 7 bases and V 6 bases, and 5 bases lay outside the gene matches. Germline V CDR1 and CDR2: LNHDA, SQIVND (reference sequence). The length of the CDR3 is 15 residues. The CDR3 is CASSKGLAGENEQFF. The CDR3 nucleotides are TGTGCCAGTAGCAAGGGACTAGCGGGAGAGAATGAGCAGTTCTTC. Full variable domain (remainder filled in from reference TRBV19 and TRBJ2-1): DGGITQSPKYLFRKEGQNVTLSCEQNLNHDAMYWYRQDPGQGLRLIYYSQIVNDFQKGDIAEGYSVSREKKESFPLTVTSAQKNPTAFYLCASSKGLAGENEQFFGPGTRLTVL.

This clone occurred many times. The chain employs TRBV20-1 and TRBJ2-5; D is possibly TRBD2 (5 bases). CDR3 length: 14 residues. The germline gives CDR1 DFQATT, CDR2 SNEGSKA (reference sequence). Trimming pared 6 bases from V and 6 bases from J, leaving 20 bases between. The CDR3 region has the DNA TGCAGTGCGCCGCGGCAGAGGGCCGCAAAGACCCAGTACTTC. Translating it yields CSAPRQRAAKTQYF.

This clone was recorded at least ten times. This rearrangement joins TRBV5-1 to TRBJ1-1, with D unclear. The germline gives CDR1 SGHRS, CDR2 YFSETQ. The CDR3 is 16 amino acids. V lost 4 bases to trimming and J lost 0 bases, with 16 bases between them. The CDR3 region has the DNA TGCGCCAGCAGCACGGGAGCGGAGCGGTTGAACACTGAAGCTTTCTTT. The encoded protein is CASSTGAERLNTEAFF.